The clone carrying this T cell receptor beta chain was seen a few times. Sequencing used immunoSEQ multiplex PCR; TCRdb keeps in-frame clones, though not all of them. The table lists about 220,000 clones, just over 85% of them singletons. The sample originates from a study of blood T cell repertoires in COVID-19. The clonotype originates from a woman between 50 and 59 years old with acute COVID-19. Sequences were obtained from PBMCs or T cells enriched from blood (not recorded which).

In DNA form, the CDR3 reads TGTGCCAGCAGCTTTCTCCTAGCGGGCACAGATACGCAGTATTTT. It yields the protein CASSFLLAGTDTQYF. The chain links TRBV7-3 to TRBJ2-3; 7 bases are shared with TRBD2. Germline V gene data show CDR1 as SGHTA and CDR2 as FQGTGA. V was pared by 3 bases and J by 1 base, with 4 bases of the junction left unmatched. The CDR3 sequence is 15 residues long.